This is a list of T cell receptor beta chains from one sample in a study of blood T cell repertoires in COVID-19. Data came from immunoSEQ multiplex PCR; TCRdb stores just in-frame clones and leaves some out. The table records 210,000 or so clones, just over 90% of them present only once. The specimen was peripheral blood. Receptor source: a man in his thirties or forties with acute or convalescent COVID-19. Both conserved end residues are part of each CDR3. D genes are given only for firm matches. For some rows the clone size is stated as once, few or many, or as a class when expanded; others skip it.

abundance: few; d_gene: NA; j_gene: TRBJ2-7; v_gene: TRBV2; CDR3aa: CASRETSGTHEQYF; CDR3nt: TGTGCCAGCAGGGAGACCTCCGGGACTCACGAGCAGTACTTC
abundance: NA; d_gene: NA; j_gene: TRBJ2-7; v_gene: TRBV5-1; CDR3aa: CASSLSLREKFSYEQYF; CDR3nt: TGCGCCAGCAGCTTGAGCCTACGAGAGAAGTTCTCCTACGAGCAGTACTTC
abundance: NA; d_gene: TRBD2; j_gene: TRBJ2-2; v_gene: TRBV27; CDR3aa: CASSSLAGGPGGELFF; CDR3nt: TGTGCCAGCAGTTCCTTAGCGGGAGGGCCTGGCGGGGAGCTGTTTTTT
abundance: NA; d_gene: NA; j_gene: TRBJ1-2; v_gene: TRBV28; CDR3aa: CASSFSRAVNYGYTF; CDR3nt: TGTGCCAGCAGTTTTTCGCGGGCTGTTAACTATGGCTACACCTTC
abundance: NA; d_gene: NA; j_gene: TRBJ2-7; v_gene: TRBV7-9; CDR3aa: CASSSPGDRSSYEQYF; CDR3nt: TGTGCCAGCAGCTCCCCAGGGGATCGGAGCTCCTACGAGCAGTACTTC
abundance: NA; d_gene: TRBD1; j_gene: TRBJ2-3; v_gene: TRBV5-1; CDR3aa: CASSSLTGSDTQYF; CDR3nt: TGCGCCAGCAGCTCGCTGACAGGGAGCGATACGCAGTATTTT
abundance: NA; d_gene: TRBD1; j_gene: TRBJ1-1; v_gene: TRBV4-2; CDR3aa: CASSQAGQGNTEAFF; CDR3nt: TGTGCCAGCAGCCAAGCGGGACAGGGGAACACTGAAGCTTTCTTT
abundance: NA; d_gene: TRBD1; j_gene: TRBJ2-7; v_gene: TRBV30; CDR3aa: CAWTLRQGAPKQYF; CDR3nt: TGTGCCTGGACCCTACGACAGGGGGCGCCGAAGCAGTACTTC
abundance: NA; d_gene: TRBD2; j_gene: TRBJ2-1; v_gene: TRBV29-1; CDR3aa: CSAVSGGAVNEQFF; CDR3nt: TGCAGCGCCGTAAGCGGGGGGGCTGTAAATGAGCAGTTCTTC
abundance: NA; d_gene: NA; j_gene: TRBJ1-2; v_gene: TRBV5-1; CDR3aa: CASSLSGETYGYTF; CDR3nt: TGCGCCAGCAGCTTATCAGGGGAGACCTATGGCTACACCTTC
abundance: NA; d_gene: NA; j_gene: TRBJ2-3; v_gene: TRBV4-1; CDR3aa: CASSQDHTDTQYF; CDR3nt: TGCGCCAGCAGCCAAGATCACACAGATACGCAGTATTTT
abundance: NA; d_gene: TRBD1; j_gene: TRBJ2-2; v_gene: TRBV5-1; CDR3aa: CDLVLQGFFPGELFF; CDR3nt: TGCGATTTAGTCCTACAGGGGTTCTTCCCCGGGGAGCTGTTTTTT
abundance: NA; d_gene: TRBD2; j_gene: TRBJ2-2; v_gene: TRBV11-3; CDR3aa: CASSLLAGDTGELFF; CDR3nt: TGTGCCAGCAGCTTACTAGCGGGAGACACCGGGGAGCTGTTTTTT
abundance: NA; d_gene: TRBD1; j_gene: TRBJ1-2; v_gene: TRBV28; CDR3aa: CASSPGQLAYGYTF; CDR3nt: TGTGCCAGCAGTCCGGGACAGTTAGCTTATGGCTACACCTTC
abundance: NA; d_gene: NA; j_gene: TRBJ1-3; v_gene: TRBV4-1; CDR3aa: CASSQAGRGSGNTIYF; CDR3nt: TGCGCCAGCAGCCAAGCAGGCAGGGGATCTGGAAACACCATATATTTT
abundance: NA; d_gene: TRBD2; j_gene: TRBJ2-5; v_gene: TRBV28; CDR3aa: CASRPGLAGVPPHF; CDR3nt: TGTGCCAGCAGACCCGGACTAGCGGGAGTTCCCCCACACTTC
abundance: once; d_gene: TRBD1; j_gene: TRBJ2-7; v_gene: TRBV5-6; CDR3aa: CASSLEGQTYEQYF; CDR3nt: TGTGCCAGCAGCTTAGAGGGACAGACCTACGAGCAGTACTTC
abundance: once; d_gene: NA; j_gene: TRBJ2-7; v_gene: TRBV7-6; CDR3aa: CASSSTYPLSTGTPAYEQYF; CDR3nt: TGTGCCAGCAGCTCCACCTACCCACTATCAACCGGGACACCAGCCTACGAGCAGTACTTC
abundance: few; d_gene: NA; j_gene: TRBJ2-2; v_gene: TRBV5-1; CDR3aa: CASSLGSGLGATGELFF; CDR3nt: TGCGCCAGCAGCTTGGGGTCCGGGTTAGGTGCCACCGGGGAGCTGTTTTTT